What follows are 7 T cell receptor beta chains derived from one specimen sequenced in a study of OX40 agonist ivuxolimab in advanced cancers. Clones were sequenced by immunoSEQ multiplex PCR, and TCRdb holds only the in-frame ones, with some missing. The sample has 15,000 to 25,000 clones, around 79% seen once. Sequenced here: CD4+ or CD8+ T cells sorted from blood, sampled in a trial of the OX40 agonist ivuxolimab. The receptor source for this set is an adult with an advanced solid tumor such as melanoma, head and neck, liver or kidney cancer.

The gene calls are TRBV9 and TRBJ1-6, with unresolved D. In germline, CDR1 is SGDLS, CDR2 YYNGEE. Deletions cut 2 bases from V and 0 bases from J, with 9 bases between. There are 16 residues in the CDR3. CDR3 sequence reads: CASSVRSDSYNSPLHF. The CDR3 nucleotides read TGTGCCAGCAGCGTCCGGAGCGACTCCTATAATTCACCCCTCCACTTT.

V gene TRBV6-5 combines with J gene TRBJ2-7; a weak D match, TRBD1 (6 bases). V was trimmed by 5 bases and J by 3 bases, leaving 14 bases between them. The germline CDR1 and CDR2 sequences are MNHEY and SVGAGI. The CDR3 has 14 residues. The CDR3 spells CASSQGRQNYEQYF. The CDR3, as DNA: TGTGCCAGCAGTCAGGGGAGACAAAACTACGAGCAGTACTTC.

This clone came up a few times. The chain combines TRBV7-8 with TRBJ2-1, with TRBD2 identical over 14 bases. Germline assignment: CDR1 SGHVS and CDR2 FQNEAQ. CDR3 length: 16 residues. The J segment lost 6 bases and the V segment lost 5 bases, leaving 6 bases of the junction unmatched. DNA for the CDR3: TGTGCCAGCAGCACGGGACTAGCGGGGGTCGGCAATGAGCAGTTCTTC. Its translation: CASSTGLAGVGNEQFF.

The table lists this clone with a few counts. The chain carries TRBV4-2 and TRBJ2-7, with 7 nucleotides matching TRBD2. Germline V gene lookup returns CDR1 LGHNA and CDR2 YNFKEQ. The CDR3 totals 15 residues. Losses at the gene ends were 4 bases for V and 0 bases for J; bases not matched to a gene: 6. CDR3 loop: CASSLGTTSSYEQYF. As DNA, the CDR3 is TGTGCCAGCAGCCTCGGGACTACGAGCTCCTACGAGCAGTACTTC.

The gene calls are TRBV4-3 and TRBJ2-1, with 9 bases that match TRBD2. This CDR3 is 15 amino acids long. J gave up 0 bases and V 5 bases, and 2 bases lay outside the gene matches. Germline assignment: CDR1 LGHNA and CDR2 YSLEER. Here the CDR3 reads CASSGRGGSYNEQFF. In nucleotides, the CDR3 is TGCGCCAGCAGCGGGCGGGGGGGCTCCTACAATGAGCAGTTCTTC.

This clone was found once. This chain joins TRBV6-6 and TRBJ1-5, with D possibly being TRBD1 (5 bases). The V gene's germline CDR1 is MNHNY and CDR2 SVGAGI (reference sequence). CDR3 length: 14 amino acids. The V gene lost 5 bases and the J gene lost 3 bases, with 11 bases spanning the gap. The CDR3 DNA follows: TGTGCCAGCAGTCGCGGGACCCTCAATCAGCCCCAGCATTTT. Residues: CASSRGTLNQPQHF.

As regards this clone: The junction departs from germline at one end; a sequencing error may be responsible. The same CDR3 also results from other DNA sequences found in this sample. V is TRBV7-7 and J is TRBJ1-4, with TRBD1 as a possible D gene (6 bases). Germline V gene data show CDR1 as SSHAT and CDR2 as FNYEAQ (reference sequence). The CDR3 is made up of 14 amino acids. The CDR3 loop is CASSQGFGNEKLFF. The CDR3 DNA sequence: TGCGCCAGCAGCCAGGGGTTCGGTAATGAAAAACTGTTTTTT.